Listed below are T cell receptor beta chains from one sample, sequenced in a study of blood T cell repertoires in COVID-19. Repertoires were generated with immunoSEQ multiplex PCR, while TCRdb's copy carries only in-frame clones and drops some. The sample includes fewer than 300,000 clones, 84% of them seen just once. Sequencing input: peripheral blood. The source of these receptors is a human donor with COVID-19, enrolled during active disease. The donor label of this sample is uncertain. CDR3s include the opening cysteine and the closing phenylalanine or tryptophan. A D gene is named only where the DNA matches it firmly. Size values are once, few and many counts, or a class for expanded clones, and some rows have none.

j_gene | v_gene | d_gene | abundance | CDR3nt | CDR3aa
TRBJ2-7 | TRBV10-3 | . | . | TGTGCCATATTTAATGGCAGCTCCTACGAGCAGTACTTC | CAIFNGSSYEQYF
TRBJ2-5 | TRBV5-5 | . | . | TGTGCCAGCAGAGACACGAAGGGAGGCGAGACCCAGTACTTC | CASRDTKGGETQYF
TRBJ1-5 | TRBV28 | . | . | TGTGCCAGCAGCCCCCCCCGGGGGGTCAATCAGCCCCAGCATTTT | CASSPPRGVNQPQHF
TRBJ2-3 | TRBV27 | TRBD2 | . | TGTGCCAGCAGTTTATCGTCGATAGCGGGAAGCACAGATACGCAGTATTTT | CASSLSSIAGSTDTQYF
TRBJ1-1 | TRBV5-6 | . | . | TGTGCCAGCAGCTCACGGAGATCCGCTGAAGCTTTCTTT | CASSSRRSAEAFF
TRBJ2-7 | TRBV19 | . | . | TGTGCCAGTAGTATTTCCGGGTACGAGCAGTACTTC | CASSISGYEQYF
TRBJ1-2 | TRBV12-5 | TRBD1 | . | TGTGCTAGTGGGACAAGGGACAGCTATGGCTACACCTTC | CASGTRDSYGYTF
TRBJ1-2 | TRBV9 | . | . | TGTGCCAGCAGCAGCCGGGACAAATCAGAAAGTAACTATGGCTACACCTTC | CASSSRDKSESNYGYTF
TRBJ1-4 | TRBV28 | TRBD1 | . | TGTGCCAGCAGTTTCCGACAGGGAGCAACTAATGAAAAACTGTTTTTT | CASSFRQGATNEKLFF
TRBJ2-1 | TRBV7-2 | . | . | TGTGCCAGCAGCTTAGATTCGCGGATCAATGAGCAGTTCTTC | CASSLDSRINEQFF
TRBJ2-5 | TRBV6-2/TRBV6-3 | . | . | TGTGCCAGCAGTGCTACTAGGAGACAAGAGACCCAGTACTTC | CASSATRRQETQYF
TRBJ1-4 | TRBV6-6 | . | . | TGTGCCAGCAGTTCTCGCGGGGCAGAAACTAATGAAAAACTGTTTTTT | CASSSRGAETNEKLFF
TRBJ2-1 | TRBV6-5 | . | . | TGTGCCAGCACCGGAGGGAGCTCCTACAATGAGCAGTTCTTC | CASTGGSSYNEQFF
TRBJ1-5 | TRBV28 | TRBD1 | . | TGTGCCAGCAGTTCCGCAGGACAGGGATCGCAGCCCCAGCATTTT | CASSSAGQGSQPQHF
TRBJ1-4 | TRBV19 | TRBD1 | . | TGTGCCAGCAGGGGGTCGACTAATGAAAAACTGTTTTTT | CASRGSTNEKLFF
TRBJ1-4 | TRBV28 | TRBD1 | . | TGTGCCAGCAGAAGGACAGGGGGCGATGAAAAACTGTTTTTT | CASRRTGGDEKLFF
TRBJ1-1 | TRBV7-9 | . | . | TGTGCCAGCAGCTTCTCGGCAGGGGATCTTGCCACTGAAGCTTTCTTT | CASSFSAGDLATEAFF
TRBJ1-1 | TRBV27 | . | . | TGTGCCAGCAAGACTGGAAGGGGCACTGAAGCTTTCTTT | CASKTGRGTEAFF
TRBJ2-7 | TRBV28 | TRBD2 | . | TGTGCCAGCAGTTCCCCGGGGGGTAGCTCCTACGAGCAGTACTTC | CASSSPGGSSYEQYF
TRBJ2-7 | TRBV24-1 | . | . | TGTGCCACCAGTGATCCCCAACGGGGAAGGCACGAGCAGTACTTC | CATSDPQRGRHEQYF
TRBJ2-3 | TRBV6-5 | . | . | TGTGCCAGCAGTTACGGGCTAGCGCTCACAGATACGCAGTATTTT | CASSYGLALTDTQYF
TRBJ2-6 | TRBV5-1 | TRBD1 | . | TGCGCCAGCAGCTACAGGGGTGGGGCCAACGTCCTGACTTTC | CASSYRGGANVLTF
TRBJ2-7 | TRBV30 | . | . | TGTGCCTGGGTTCGGGGCTCCTACGAGCAGTACTTC | CAWVRGSYEQYF
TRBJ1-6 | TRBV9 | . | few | TGTGCCAGCAGCGTAGTGGCGGATGATAATTCACCCCTCCACTTT | CASSVVADDNSPLHF
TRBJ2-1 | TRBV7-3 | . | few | TGTGCCAGCAGAAAGGGTCTAGCGACCGATGAGCAGTTCTTC | CASRKGLATDEQFF
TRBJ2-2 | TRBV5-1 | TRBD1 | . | TGCGCCAGCAGCTTGGAACCCGGACAGGGGAACACCGGGGAGCTGTTTTTT | CASSLEPGQGNTGELFF